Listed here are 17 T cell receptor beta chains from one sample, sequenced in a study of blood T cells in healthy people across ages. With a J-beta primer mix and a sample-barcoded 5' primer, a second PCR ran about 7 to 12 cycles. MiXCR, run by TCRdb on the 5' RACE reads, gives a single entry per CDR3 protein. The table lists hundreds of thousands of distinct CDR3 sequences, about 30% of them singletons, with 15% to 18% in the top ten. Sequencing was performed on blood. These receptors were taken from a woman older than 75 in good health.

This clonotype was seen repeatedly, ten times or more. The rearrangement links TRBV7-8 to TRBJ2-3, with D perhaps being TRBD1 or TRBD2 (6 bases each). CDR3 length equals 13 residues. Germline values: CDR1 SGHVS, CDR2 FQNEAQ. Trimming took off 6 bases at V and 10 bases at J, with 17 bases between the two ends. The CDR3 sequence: CASSQLGGPSQYF. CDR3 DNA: TGTGCCAGCAGTCAACTTGGGGGGCCTTCGCAGTATTTT.

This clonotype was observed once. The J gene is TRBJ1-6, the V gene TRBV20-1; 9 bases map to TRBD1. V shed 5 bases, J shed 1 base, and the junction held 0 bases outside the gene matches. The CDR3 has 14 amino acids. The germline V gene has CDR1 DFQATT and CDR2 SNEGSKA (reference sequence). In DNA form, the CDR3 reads TGCAGTGCTGACAGGGGGTCCTATAATTCACCCCTCCACTTT. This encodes CSADRGSYNSPLHF.

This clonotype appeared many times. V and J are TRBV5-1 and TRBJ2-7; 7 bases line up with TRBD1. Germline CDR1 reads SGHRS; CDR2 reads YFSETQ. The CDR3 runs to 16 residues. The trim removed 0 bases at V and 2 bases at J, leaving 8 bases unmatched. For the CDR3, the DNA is TGCGCCAGCAGCTTGGGAGGGGACAGCTATCCCTACGAGCAGTACTTC. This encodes CASSLGGDSYPYEQYF.

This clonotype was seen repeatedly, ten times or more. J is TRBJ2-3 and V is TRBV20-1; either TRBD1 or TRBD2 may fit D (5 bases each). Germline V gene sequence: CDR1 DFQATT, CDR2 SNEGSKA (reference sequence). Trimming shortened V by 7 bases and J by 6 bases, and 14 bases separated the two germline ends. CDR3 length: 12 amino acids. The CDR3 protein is CSERDQVDTQYF. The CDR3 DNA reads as TGCAGTGAAAGGGACCAGGTGGATACGCAGTATTTT.

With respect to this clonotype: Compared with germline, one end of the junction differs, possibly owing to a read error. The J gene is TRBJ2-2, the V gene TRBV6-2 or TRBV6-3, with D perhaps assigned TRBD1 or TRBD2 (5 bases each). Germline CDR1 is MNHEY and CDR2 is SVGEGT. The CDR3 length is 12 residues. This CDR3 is CATALGTGERFF. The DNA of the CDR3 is TGTGCCACCGCACTAGGGACCGGGGAGCGGTTTTTT.

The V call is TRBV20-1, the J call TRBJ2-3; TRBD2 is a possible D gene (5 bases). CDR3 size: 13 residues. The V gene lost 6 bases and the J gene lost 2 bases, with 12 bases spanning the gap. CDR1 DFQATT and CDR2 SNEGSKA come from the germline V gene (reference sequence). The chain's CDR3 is CSAPSDYTDTQYF. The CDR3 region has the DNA TGCAGTGCCCCTTCCGACTACACAGATACGCAGTATTTT.

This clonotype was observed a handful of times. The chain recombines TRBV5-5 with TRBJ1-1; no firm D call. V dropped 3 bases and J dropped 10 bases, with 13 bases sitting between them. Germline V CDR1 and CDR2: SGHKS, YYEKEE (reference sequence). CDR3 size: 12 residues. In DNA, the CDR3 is TGTGCCAGCAGCTCAGAACCCAACAGAGCTTTCTTT. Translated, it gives CASSSEPNRAFF.

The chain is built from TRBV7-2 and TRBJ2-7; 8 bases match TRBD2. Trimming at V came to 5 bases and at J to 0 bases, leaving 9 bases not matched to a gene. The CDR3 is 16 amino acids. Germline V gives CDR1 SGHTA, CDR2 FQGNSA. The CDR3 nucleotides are TGTGCCAGCAGCGGCGGCAGCGGGAGTGTCTCCTACGAGCAGTACTTC. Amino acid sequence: CASSGGSGSVSYEQYF.

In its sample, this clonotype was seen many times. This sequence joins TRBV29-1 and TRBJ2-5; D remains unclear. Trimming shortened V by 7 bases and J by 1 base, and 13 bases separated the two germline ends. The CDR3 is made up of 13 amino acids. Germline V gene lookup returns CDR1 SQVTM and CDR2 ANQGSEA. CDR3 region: CSARWPAQETQYF. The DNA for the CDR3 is TGCAGCGCCCGATGGCCTGCCCAAGAGACCCAGTACTTC.

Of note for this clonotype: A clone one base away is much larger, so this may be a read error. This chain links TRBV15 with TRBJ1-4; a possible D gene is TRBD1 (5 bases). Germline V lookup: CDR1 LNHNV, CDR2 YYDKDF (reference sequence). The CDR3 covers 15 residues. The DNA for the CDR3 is TGTGCCACCGCGGCCTGGGGGGACCCTAATGAAAAACCGTTTTTT. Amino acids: CATAAWGDPNEKPFF.

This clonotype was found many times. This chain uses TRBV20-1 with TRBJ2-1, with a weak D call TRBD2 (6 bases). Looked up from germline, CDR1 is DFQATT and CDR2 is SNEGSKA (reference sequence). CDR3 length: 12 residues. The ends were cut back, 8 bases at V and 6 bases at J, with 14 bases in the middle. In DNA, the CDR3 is TGCAGTTCCACGGGACTCTCCAATGAGCAGTTCTTC. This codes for CSSTGLSNEQFF.

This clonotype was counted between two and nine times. The CDR3 DNA reads as TGTGCCAGCAGCTCGATCGCCGTCGGGACAGGGATCTTGGCCAAAAACATTCAGTACTTC. This codes for CASSSIAVGTGILAKNIQYF. J is TRBJ2-4 and V is TRBV7-3; 9 nucleotides align to TRBD1. Germline values: CDR1 SGHTA, CDR2 FQGTGA. After removal of 4 bases from V and 1 base from J, the junction contained 17 bases not matched to a gene. This CDR3 is 20 amino acids long.

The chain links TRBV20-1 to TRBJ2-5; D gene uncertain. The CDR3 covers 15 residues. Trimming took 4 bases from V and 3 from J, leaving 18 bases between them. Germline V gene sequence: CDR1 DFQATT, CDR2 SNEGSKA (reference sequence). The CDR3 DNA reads TGCAGTGCTAACCGACTCAAGTTTGCAGAAGAGACCCAGTACTTC. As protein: CSANRLKFAEETQYF.

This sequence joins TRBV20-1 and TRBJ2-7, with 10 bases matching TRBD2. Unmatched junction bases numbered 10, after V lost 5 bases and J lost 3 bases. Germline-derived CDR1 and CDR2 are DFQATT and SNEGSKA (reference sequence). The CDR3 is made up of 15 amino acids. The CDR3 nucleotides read TGCAGTGCTGGACTAGCGGAGGCCCCCTTCTACGAGCAGTACTTC. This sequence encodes CSAGLAEAPFYEQYF.

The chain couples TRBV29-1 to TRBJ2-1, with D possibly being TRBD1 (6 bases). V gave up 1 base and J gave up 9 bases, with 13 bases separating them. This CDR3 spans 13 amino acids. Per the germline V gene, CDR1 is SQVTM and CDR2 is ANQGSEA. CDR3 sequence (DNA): TGCAGCGTTGAAGTTTGGGCAGGGGCTGAGCAGTTCTTC. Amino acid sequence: CSVEVWAGAEQFF.

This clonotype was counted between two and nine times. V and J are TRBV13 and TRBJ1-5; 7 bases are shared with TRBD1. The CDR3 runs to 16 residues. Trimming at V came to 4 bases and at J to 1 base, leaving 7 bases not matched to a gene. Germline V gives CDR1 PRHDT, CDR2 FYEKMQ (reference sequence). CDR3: CASSSRRGQSNQPQHF. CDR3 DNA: TGTGCCAGCAGCTCCCGGAGGGGGCAAAGCAATCAGCCCCAGCATTTT.

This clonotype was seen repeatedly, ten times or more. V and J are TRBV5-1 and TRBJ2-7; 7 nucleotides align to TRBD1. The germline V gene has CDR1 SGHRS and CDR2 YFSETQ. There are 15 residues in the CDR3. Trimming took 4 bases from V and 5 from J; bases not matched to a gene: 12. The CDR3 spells CASSLGAGGFDEQYF. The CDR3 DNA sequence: TGCGCCAGCAGCCTCGGGGCAGGGGGTTTTGACGAGCAGTACTTC.